This T cell receptor (beta chain) is from a study of T cell responses to AZD1222 COVID-19 vaccine. With regard to this clone: What it binds is unknown. Other DNA sequences from this sample encode an identical CDR3 as well.

The germline V gene encodes CDR1 LNHDA and CDR2 SQIVND (reference sequence). Deletions cut 3 bases from V and 7 bases from J, with 4 bases between. This CDR3 contains 12 residues. Study observations and caveats: Along spike, vaccine-associated CD4 TCRs were found throughout, with dominance at 160-218 and 743-854. Donors skewed white British and female; clonal diversity was possibly underestimated.

Data came from immunoSEQ multiplex PCR; TCRdb stores just in-frame clones and leaves some out. Here the sample spans approximately 190,000 clones, roughly 88% being singletons. The sequencing used peripheral blood, collected on day 0 of AZD1222 vaccination. The source of this sequence is an adult in good health. This rearrangement joins TRBV19 to TRBJ1-6, with D unresolved. The CDR3 loop reads CASSMGNSPLHF. DNA of the CDR3: TGTGCCAGTAGTATGGGCAATTCACCCCTCCACTTT.